This TCR beta chain is drawn from a study of CD8 T cells in Susac syndrome. When the RNA was reverse transcribed, random hexamers were used with an input of roughly 0.45 to 1 ug. One entry per CDR3 protein results from TCRdb running MiXCR on the immunoSEQ multiplex PCR reads. The repertoire holds approximately 190,000 distinct CDR3 sequences, with almost 96% as singletons. V lost 6 bases and J lost 5; bases outside the gene matches: 6. From germline, CDR1 is DFQATT and CDR2 SNEGSKA (reference sequence). The CDR3 extends over 14 amino acids. The sample consisted of CD4+ T cells from PBMCs. This chain joins TRBV20-1 and TRBJ2-2; 10 bases agree with TRBD2. The TCR was taken from a human donor with Susac syndrome. The CDR3 here is CSAQHSGGTGELFF. CDR3 bases: TGCAGTGCCCAGCATAGCGGGGGGACCGGGGAGCTGTTTTTT.